This is a list of T cell receptor beta chains from one sample in a study of T cell repertoires in cytomegalovirus infection. Their antigens are not known. TCRdb fed the reads into MiXCR, producing one record per CDR3 protein. The table has approximately 300,000 distinct CDR3 sequences, around 29% seen once. Source: cultured PBMCs, taken from culture after CMV antigen stimulation. The receptor set was obtained from a human donor in good health (CMV status not recorded). Some clones in this sample may be carry-over from other donors' samples. Each CDR3 is given with its conserved first and last residue. D genes are given only for firm matches. Size values are once, few and many counts, or a class for expanded clones, and some rows have none.

V: TRBV28; length: 14; D: .; J: TRBJ2-7; size: .; DNA: TGTGCCAGCAGCTCTAGACGGCCCTCCTACGAGCAGTACTTC; CDR3: CASSSRRPSYEQYF
V: TRBV5-1; length: 15; D: .; J: TRBJ1-5; size: once; DNA: TGCGCCAGCAGCGCCGGGACATCTAGCAATCAGCCCCAGCATTTT; CDR3: CASSAGTSSNQPQHF
V: TRBV6-2/TRBV6-3; length: 11; D: .; J: TRBJ2-7; size: few; DNA: TGTGCCAGCACGCAAGCCGGCGAGCAGTACTTC; CDR3: CASTQAGEQYF
V: TRBV20-1; length: 14; D: .; J: TRBJ1-1; size: .; DNA: TGCAGTGCAACGGGGGAGGGAATGAACACTGAAGCTTTCTTT; CDR3: CSATGEGMNTEAFF
V: TRBV7-3; length: 16; D: TRBD2; J: TRBJ2-3; size: few; DNA: TGTGCCAGCAGCACCTTAGCGGGAGAAGCGGCAGATACGCAGTATTTT; CDR3: CASSTLAGEAADTQYF
V: TRBV7-8; length: 17; D: .; J: TRBJ1-1; size: .; DNA: TGTGCCAGCAGCTTAGTTACTACGCTGGCGATGAACACTGAAGCTTTCTTT; CDR3: CASSLVTTLAMNTEAFF
V: TRBV11-2; length: 15; D: .; J: TRBJ1-3; size: few; DNA: TGTGCCAGCAGCTTAACGGGGTCCACTGGAAACACCATATATTTT; CDR3: CASSLTGSTGNTIYF
V: TRBV6-1; length: 15; D: .; J: TRBJ2-1; size: many; DNA: TGTGCCAGCAGTCCCCTACCTGAAGGCTACAATGAGCAGTTCTTC; CDR3: CASSPLPEGYNEQFF
V: TRBV7-8; length: 17; D: TRBD1; J: TRBJ2-3; size: many; DNA: TGTGCCAGCAGCTTAACCGCGTCGACAGGGGGCTTAGATACGCAGTATTTT; CDR3: CASSLTASTGGLDTQYF
V: TRBV12-5; length: 16; D: .; J: TRBJ1-5; size: .; DNA: TGTGCTAGTGGTTCGCACTACCCAGGGTTCAATCAGCCCCAGCATTTT; CDR3: CASGSHYPGFNQPQHF
V: TRBV7-3; length: 20; D: TRBD2; J: TRBJ2-3; size: few; DNA: TGTGCCAGCAGCAGGACAACTCGGTTAATTCGAAGGACTAGGGCAGATACGCAGTATTTT; CDR3: CASSRTTRLIRRTRADTQYF
V: TRBV7-6; length: 15; D: .; J: TRBJ1-5; size: many; DNA: TGTGCCAGCAGCGAAGACAGTTATAGCAATCAGCCCCAGCATTTT; CDR3: CASSEDSYSNQPQHF
V: TRBV20-1; length: 16; D: TRBD2; J: TRBJ2-1; size: many; DNA: TGCAGTGCTATCAGTTATGGACTAGCACCAAAGGATGAGCAGTTCTTC; CDR3: CSAISYGLAPKDEQFF
V: TRBV20-1; length: 14; D: TRBD1; J: TRBJ1-5; size: .; DNA: TGCAGTGCTAGCGGGACAGGGGTGTATCAGCCCCAGCATTTT; CDR3: CSASGTGVYQPQHF
V: TRBV6-5; length: 13; D: .; J: TRBJ1-5; size: .; DNA: TGTGCCAGCAGTATGGGCGGCCGGCAGCCCCAGCATTTT; CDR3: CASSMGGRQPQHF
V: TRBV7-6; length: 15; D: .; J: TRBJ2-5; size: few; DNA: TGTGCCAGCAGCTTGGGCAGATCGGTTCAAGAGACCCAGTACTTC; CDR3: CASSLGRSVQETQYF
V: TRBV10-3; length: 14; D: .; J: TRBJ1-3; size: .; DNA: TGTGCCATCAGTGAGTCGGGGGTTCGAGACACCATATATTTT; CDR3: CAISESGVRDTIYF
V: TRBV6-6; length: 20; D: .; J: TRBJ2-3; size: few; DNA: TGTGCCAGCAGTTACCTGCCAGGCTTCTACCGTGGTCCGTCCGCAGATACGCAGTATTTT; CDR3: CASSYLPGFYRGPSADTQYF
V: TRBV7-6; length: 15; D: .; J: TRBJ2-3; size: .; DNA: TGTGCCAGCAGCCAGGGGCAGGGGAAGACAGATACGCAGTATTTT; CDR3: CASSQGQGKTDTQYF
V: TRBV5-1; length: 14; D: TRBD1; J: TRBJ2-7; size: few; DNA: TGCGCCAGCAGCCGCAGACAGGGGAACGACGAGCAGTACTTC; CDR3: CASSRRQGNDEQYF
V: TRBV20-1; length: 10; D: .; J: TRBJ2-7; size: .; DNA: TGCAGTGCCCCCATGGGCAAGCAGTACTTC; CDR3: CSAPMGKQYF
V: TRBV7-2; length: 12; D: .; J: TRBJ1-5; size: many; DNA: TGTGCCAGCAGCTGGACCAGTCAGCCCCAGCATTTT; CDR3: CASSWTSQPQHF
V: TRBV7-3; length: 15; D: TRBD2; J: TRBJ2-7; size: once; DNA: TGTGCCAGCAGCTTAATAACTAGCGGCCCCTACGAGCAGTACTTC; CDR3: CASSLITSGPYEQYF
V: TRBV11-2; length: 12; D: .; J: TRBJ1-2; size: many; DNA: TGTGCCAGCAGCCCCTTTGGGGACGGCTACACCTTC; CDR3: CASSPFGDGYTF
V: TRBV12-3/TRBV12-4; length: 13; D: .; J: TRBJ1-2; size: .; DNA: TGTGCCAGCAGTCAGGGACCCGCGTATGGCTACACCTTC; CDR3: CASSQGPAYGYTF
V: TRBV5-5; length: 18; D: TRBD2; J: TRBJ2-3; size: few; DNA: TGTGCCAGCAGGGCGCGACCCGGACTAGCTCTGGGCACAGATACGCAGTATTTT; CDR3: CASRARPGLALGTDTQYF
V: TRBV2; length: 17; D: TRBD1; J: TRBJ2-3; size: .; DNA: TGTGCCAGCAGCGACCCAACGGGGACAGGGACCACAGATACGCAGTATTTT; CDR3: CASSDPTGTGTTDTQYF
V: TRBV2; length: 14; D: .; J: TRBJ2-7; size: .; DNA: TGTGCCAGCAGCTCGGACGGGCACTCCTACGAGCAGTACTTC; CDR3: CASSSDGHSYEQYF
V: TRBV7-9; length: 16; D: .; J: TRBJ1-1; size: few; DNA: TGTGCCAGCAGCCCCCCAGGAGAGGAGAGGGGCACTGAAGCTTTCTTT; CDR3: CASSPPGEERGTEAFF
V: TRBV5-1; length: 15; D: .; J: TRBJ1-2; size: many; DNA: TGCGCCAGCAGCTTGGATCAAGGGACGCTCTATGGCTACACCTTC; CDR3: CASSLDQGTLYGYTF
V: TRBV18; length: 18; D: .; J: TRBJ2-4; size: .; DNA: TGTGCCAGCTCACCCAGGATCACAAGGGGGGCAACCAAAAACATTCAGTACTTC; CDR3: CASSPRITRGATKNIQYF
V: TRBV7-6; length: 15; D: .; J: TRBJ2-7; size: once; DNA: TGTGCCAGCAGCCCTTTACAGGGACTCCCCTACGAGCAGTACTTC; CDR3: CASSPLQGLPYEQYF
V: TRBV28; length: 15; D: TRBD1; J: TRBJ2-7; size: .; DNA: TGTGCCAGCAGTTTAGGGGGACAGGTCGGGAACGAGCAGTACTTC; CDR3: CASSLGGQVGNEQYF
V: TRBV29-1; length: 17; D: TRBD2; J: TRBJ2-5; size: .; DNA: TGCAGCGTTGCAGGGACTAGCGGGAGGGAGTACCAAGAGACCCAGTACTTC; CDR3: CSVAGTSGREYQETQYF
V: TRBV6-2/TRBV6-3; length: 13; D: .; J: TRBJ2-7; size: many; DNA: TGTGCCAGCAGTTACTCGTTGGGAACCGAGCAGTACTTC; CDR3: CASSYSLGTEQYF
V: TRBV10-2; length: 15; D: TRBD1; J: TRBJ1-4; size: few; DNA: TGCGCCAGCAGTGCGTGGACAGGGTGGGATGAAAAACTGTTTTTT; CDR3: CASSAWTGWDEKLFF
V: TRBV19; length: 15; D: .; J: TRBJ1-5; size: few; DNA: TGTGCCAGTAGTATGAATCATCAGGGAAATCAGCCCCAGCATTTT; CDR3: CASSMNHQGNQPQHF
V: TRBV28; length: 15; D: .; J: TRBJ2-6; size: few; DNA: TGTGCCAGCAGTCCGGGACAAAGGGGGGCCAACGTCCTGACTTTC; CDR3: CASSPGQRGANVLTF
V: TRBV4-2; length: 18; D: TRBD2; J: TRBJ2-2; size: few; DNA: TGTGCCAGCAGCCGAAGATCGGCTAGCGGGGGGAACACCGGGGAGCTGTTTTTT; CDR3: CASSRRSASGGNTGELFF
V: TRBV11-2; length: 15; D: .; J: TRBJ2-7; size: .; DNA: TGTGCCAGCAGCCCTAGGGCACGATCTTTTGACGAGCAGTACTTC; CDR3: CASSPRARSFDEQYF
V: TRBV11-2; length: 18; D: TRBD1; J: TRBJ1-3; size: once; DNA: TGTGCCAGCACCACAGGGGTACCAATAATGCCAGCTGGAAACACCATATATTTT; CDR3: CASTTGVPIMPAGNTIYF
V: TRBV19; length: 15; D: TRBD1; J: TRBJ2-7; size: .; DNA: TGTGCCAGTCGGGACAGGGGGCTAAGCTCCTACGAGCAGTACTTC; CDR3: CASRDRGLSSYEQYF
V: TRBV7-9; length: 15; D: .; J: TRBJ1-2; size: few; DNA: TGTGCCAGCAGCTCCACCAGGGACTCTAACTATGGCTACACCTTC; CDR3: CASSSTRDSNYGYTF
V: TRBV27; length: 13; D: .; J: TRBJ1-2; size: few; DNA: TGTGCCAGCGCCGTACAGGGACTCTATGGCTACACCTTC; CDR3: CASAVQGLYGYTF
V: TRBV12-3/TRBV12-4; length: 16; D: TRBD2; J: TRBJ2-3; size: .; DNA: TGTGCCAGCACTCCCGGCCTAGCGGGAGCAACAGATACGCAGTATTTT; CDR3: CASTPGLAGATDTQYF
V: TRBV7-6; length: 16; D: .; J: TRBJ2-3; size: .; DNA: TGTGCCAGCAGCTTAGACCCGTCTTTAGGGACAGATACGCAGTATTTT; CDR3: CASSLDPSLGTDTQYF
V: TRBV7-9; length: 15; D: TRBD1; J: TRBJ2-7; size: few; DNA: TGTGCCAGCAGCTTAAGGGGACAGGGGGTTTACGAGCAGTACTTC; CDR3: CASSLRGQGVYEQYF
V: TRBV7-9; length: 13; D: TRBD1; J: TRBJ1-2; size: few; DNA: TGTGCCAGCAGCGGGACAGACCAGGGGGGCTACACCTTC; CDR3: CASSGTDQGGYTF
V: TRBV20-1; length: 15; D: TRBD1; J: TRBJ1-5; size: .; DNA: TGCAGTGCTAGAGCCCCCGACAGGGCCAATCAGCCCCAGCATTTT; CDR3: CSARAPDRANQPQHF
V: TRBV7-2; length: 14; D: TRBD1; J: TRBJ1-5; size: many; DNA: TGTGCCAGCAGCTTGGACAGGGGCGGCCAGCCCCAGCATTTT; CDR3: CASSLDRGGQPQHF
V: TRBV7-2; length: 14; D: .; J: TRBJ1-2; size: few; DNA: TGTGCCAGCAGCTTAGCGGGGCCGGGGGGTGGCTACACCTTC; CDR3: CASSLAGPGGGYTF